A single sample is the source of the 17 T cell receptor beta chains below, sequenced in a study of shared clonotypes between healthy human individuals. Produced via immunoSEQ multiplex PCR; TCRdb's table is partial and in-frame only. The table shows some 580,000 clones, with roughly 98% occurring only once. CD8 cells regarded as naive lacked CD45RO, were positively chosen for CCR7, and omitted terminally differentiated effector memory CD45RA+ cells. The sequenced sample consisted of naive CD8+ T cells sorted from blood. These receptors were collected from a man aged 25 to 40 in good health.

This chain links TRBV7-2 with TRBJ2-4; a possible D gene is TRBD1 (5 bases). This CDR3 has 17 residues. V was clipped by 1 base and J by 3 bases, with 16 bases between them. Germline V gives CDR1 SGHTA, CDR2 FQGNSA. CDR3 in DNA: TGTGCCAGCAGCTTAGGGTGGCAGGGTCGTGACAAAAACATTCAGTACTTC. This codes for CASSLGWQGRDKNIQYF. The variable domain in full, with the rest retrieved from reference TRBV7-2 and TRBJ2-4, is GAGVSQSPSNKVTEKGKDVELRCDPISGHTALYWYRQSLGQGLEFLIYFQGNSAPDKSGLPSDRFSAERTGGSVSTLTIQRTQQEDSAVYLCASSLGWQGRDKNIQYFGAGTRLSVL.

Comments on this clone: The identical CDR3 is also encoded by other nucleotide sequences in the sample. The chain is built from TRBV29-1 and TRBJ1-1; D unclear. The germline V and J ends were trimmed by 6 bases and 1 base, with 6 bases remaining between them. The V gene's germline CDR1 is SQVTM and CDR2 ANQGSEA. The CDR3 has 11 residues. The DNA of the CDR3 is TGCAGCGTCGAGAAGAACACTGAAGCTTTCTTT. It is translated as CSVEKNTEAFF.

The chain uses TRBV9 and TRBJ2-2; no reliable D call. There are 13 residues in the CDR3. V was clipped by 4 bases and J by 1 base, with 5 bases between them. The germline V gene has CDR1 SGDLS and CDR2 YYNGEE. The CDR3 loop is CASSSQNTGELFF. CDR3 nucleotide sequence: TGTGCCAGCAGCTCGCAGAACACCGGGGAGCTGTTTTTT.

V is TRBV5-1 and J is TRBJ2-2; the D call may be TRBD1 or TRBD2 (5 bases each). Germline-derived CDR1 and CDR2 are SGHRS and YFSETQ. The V gene lost 4 bases and the J gene lost 5 bases, with 12 bases spanning the gap. The CDR3 has 14 residues. CDR3: CASSAGGGTGELFF. The CDR3 DNA sequence: TGCGCCAGCAGCGCCGGTGGGGGAACCGGGGAGCTGTTTTTT. The complete variable domain, with remaining parts taken from reference TRBV5-1 and TRBJ2-2, reads KAGVTQTPRYLIKTRGQQVTLSCSPISGHRSVSWYQQTPGQGLQFLFEYFSETQRNKGNFPGRFSGRQFSNSRSEMNVSTLELGDSALYLCASSAGGGTGELFFGEGSRLTVL.

The chain joins TRBV7-2 to TRBJ2-2, with TRBD2 matching over 7 bases. The germline V gene has CDR1 SGHTA and CDR2 FQGNSA. Trimming removed 1 base from V and 6 bases from J; junction bases left unmatched: 5. This CDR3 spans 15 amino acids. The CDR3 bases are TGTGCCAGCAGCTTAGGCCGGGAGGAGGCCGGGGAGCTGTTTTTT. Its protein product is CASSLGREEAGELFF.

Worth noting for this clone: The sample carries other DNA sequences with the same CDR3. The chain joins TRBV14 to TRBJ2-7, with D hard to call. Deletions cut 3 bases from V and 3 bases from J, with 3 bases between. The CDR3 covers 11 residues. Germline assignment: CDR1 SGHDN and CDR2 FVKESK. The CDR3 DNA reads TGTGCCAGCAGCCAGGGCTACGAGCAGTACTTC. Its translation is CASSQGYEQYF.

This sequence joins TRBV9 and TRBJ2-7, with D possibly being TRBD2 (5 bases). The length of the CDR3 is 13 residues. From germline, CDR1 is SGDLS and CDR2 YYNGEE. V was cut by 4 bases and J by 1 base, with 9 bases left in between. The CDR3 DNA follows: TGTGCCAGCAGCCTCGGGGTATCCTACGAGCAGTACTTC. Its translation is CASSLGVSYEQYF.

This chain connects TRBV6-5 to TRBJ2-1, with 8 bases identical to TRBD1. V shed 2 bases, J shed 16 bases, and the junction held 7 bases outside the gene matches. CDR1 MNHEY and CDR2 SVGAGI come from the germline V gene. This CDR3 contains 12 residues. The CDR3 DNA sequence: TGTGCCAGCAGTTACCCCGGGACAGGACTTTTCTTC. It codes for CASSYPGTGLFF.

In nucleotides, the CDR3 is TGCGCCAGCAGCTTGTATCGGGGCTTGAACACTGAAGCTTTCTTT. Translating it yields CASSLYRGLNTEAFF. This chain joins TRBV5-1 and TRBJ1-1, with D maybe TRBD1 (5 bases). Germline lookup yields CDR1 SGHRS and CDR2 YFSETQ. This CDR3 has 15 amino acids. Trimming took off 1 base at V and 0 bases at J, with 10 bases between the two ends.

This sequence joins TRBV28 and TRBJ1-5, with a tentative D call TRBD1 (5 bases). Germline assignment: CDR1 MDHEN and CDR2 SYDVKM. The CDR3 has 15 amino acids. Trimming shortened V by 10 bases and J by 2 bases, and 18 bases separated the two germline ends. The CDR3 is CATRSIVGGNQPQHF. The CDR3 bases are TGTGCCACGCGAAGTATCGTGGGGGGCAATCAGCCCCAGCATTTT.

The J gene is TRBJ2-1, the V gene TRBV7-9, with 8 bases matching TRBD1. From germline, CDR1 is SEHNR and CDR2 FQNEAQ (reference sequence). The junction had 15 bases not matched to a gene; V was cut back by 4 bases and J by 1 base. The CDR3 runs 19 residues. CDR3 bases: TGTGCCAGCAGCTCAAACCCTGGACAGGGTGGTATTTCCTACAATGAGCAGTTCTTC. Residues: CASSSNPGQGGISYNEQFF. The variable domain in full, with the rest retrieved from reference TRBV7-9 and TRBJ2-1, is DTGVSQNPRHKITKRGQNVTFRCDPISEHNRLYWYRQTLGQGPEFLTYFQNEAQLEKSRLLSDRFSAERPKGSFSTLEIQRTEQGDSAMYLCASSSNPGQGGISYNEQFFGPGTRLTVL.

The chain recombines TRBV27 with TRBJ1-5; a weak D match, TRBD1 (6 bases). Trimming removed 2 bases from V and 0 bases from J, with 11 bases in between. The CDR3 length is 16 residues. Germline CDR1 MNHEY, CDR2 SMNVEV (reference sequence). This CDR3 reads CASSLPGQLSNQPQHF. CDR3 in DNA: TGTGCCAGCAGTTTACCGGGACAACTTAGCAATCAGCCCCAGCATTTT.

This rearrangement joins TRBV9 to TRBJ2-1, with unresolved D. This CDR3 contains 16 residues. Germline-derived CDR1 and CDR2 are SGDLS and YYNGEE. V gave up 2 bases and J gave up 0 bases, with 12 bases separating them. The CDR3 reads CASSVWQTSSYNEQFF. CDR3 bases: TGTGCCAGCAGCGTCTGGCAGACCAGCTCCTACAATGAGCAGTTCTTC.

The V and J genes are TRBV18 and TRBJ2-7; D is unclear. Per germline, CDR1 KGHSH and CDR2 LQKENI. The CDR3 has 12 residues. V dropped 0 bases and J dropped 6 bases, with 6 bases sitting between them. The DNA of the CDR3 is TGTGCCAGCTCACCACCTCGATCCGAGCAGTACTTC. Translation gives CASSPPRSEQYF.

This rearrangement joins TRBV11-2 to TRBJ2-1; D remains unclear. Looked up from germline, CDR1 is SGHAT and CDR2 is FQNNGV. The V and J ends lost 4 bases and 0 bases respectively, with 16 bases between them. The CDR3 totals 17 residues. This chain's CDR3 is CASSSHPQLSSYNEQFF. CDR3 DNA: TGTGCCAGCAGCTCCCACCCCCAATTAAGCTCCTACAATGAGCAGTTCTTC.

The chain combines TRBV4-1 with TRBJ1-4, with a weak D call TRBD1 (5 bases). Germline CDR1 MGHRA, CDR2 YSYEKL. Trimming took 0 bases from V and 5 from J, leaving 13 bases between them. The CDR3 contains 16 residues. The CDR3 sequence: CASSQEIDSTNEKLFF. In DNA form, the CDR3 reads TGCGCCAGCAGCCAAGAGATTGACAGTACCAATGAAAAACTGTTTTTT.

The V call is TRBV28, the J call TRBJ1-5; TRBD1 matches 8 bases. V shed 10 bases and J 2 bases; nucleotides not matched to a gene: 4. The CDR3 is 13 amino acids. Germline CDR1 MDHEN, CDR2 SYDVKM. CDR3 in amino acids: CAIGQGGNQPQHF. CDR3 nucleotides: TGTGCCATCGGACAGGGCGGCAATCAGCCCCAGCATTTT.